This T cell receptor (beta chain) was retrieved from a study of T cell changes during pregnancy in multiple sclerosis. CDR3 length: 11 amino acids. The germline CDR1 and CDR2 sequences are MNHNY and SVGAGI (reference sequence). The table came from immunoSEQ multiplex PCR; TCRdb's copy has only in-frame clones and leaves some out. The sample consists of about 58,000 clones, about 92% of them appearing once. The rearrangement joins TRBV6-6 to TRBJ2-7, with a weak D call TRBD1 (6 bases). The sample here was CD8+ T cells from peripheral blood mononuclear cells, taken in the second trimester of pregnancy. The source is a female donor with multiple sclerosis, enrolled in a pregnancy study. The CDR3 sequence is CAAGDTYEQYF. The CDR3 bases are TGTGCGGCAGGGGATACCTACGAGCAGTACTTC.